This T cell receptor (beta chain) is drawn from a study of cytomegalovirus exposure and HLA in healthy donors. The sample holds a few counts of this clone. The CDR3 totals 16 residues. Germline CDR1 and CDR2: SGHAT and FQNNGV. J lost 3 bases, V lost 2 bases, and 6 bases had no gene match. The study ran its PCR with 60 Vbeta and 13 Jbeta primers. Produced via immunoSEQ multiplex PCR; TCRdb's table is partial and in-frame only. The sample includes 150,000 to 170,000 clones, about 85% seen only once; the top ten take 6% to 8.5%. The receptor comes from a man younger than 40 in good health and CMV-seropositive. The specimen sequenced was PBMCs. V and J are TRBV11-2 and TRBJ2-3, with 9 bases aligning to TRBD2. The CDR3 loop is CASSLNRGGVTDTQYF. The DNA of the CDR3 is TGTGCCAGCAGCTTAAATCGCGGGGGGGTAACAGATACGCAGTATTTT. Variable domain in full (rest from reference TRBV11-2 and TRBJ2-3): EAGVAQSPRYKIIEKRQSVAFWCNPISGHATLYWYQQILGQGPKLLIQFQNNGVVDDSQLPKDRFSAERLKGVDSTLKIQPAKLEDSAVYLCASSLNRGGVTDTQYFGPGTRLTVL.